The T cell receptor beta chain described here comes from a study of T cells in Graves' hyperthyroidism and ophthalmopathy (dated 2019 in TCRdb). The study in broad terms: Peripheral blood was sampled at the time of initial diagnosis, prior to any treatment. TCR V-J signatures able to tell the groups apart were searched for in a discovery cohort of 90 to 100 patients, of whom more than 40 had Graves' ophthalmopathy and about 55 had stable Graves' hyperthyroidism. Prospective prediction of ophthalmopathy was tested in an independent validation cohort consisting of 18 hyperthyroidism patients and some 17 patients who later progressed to ophthalmopathy. The 85 to 100 discovery patients were divided at random into training and test sets in a 7:3 ratio. In addition, the study compared T-cell repertoires in thyroid tissue and in blood from roughly six Graves' hyperthyroidism patients. After sampling, hyperthyroidism patients received methimazole starting at 30 mg daily, and ophthalmopathy patients received high-dose intravenous methylprednisolone. TCR Vbeta CDR3 sequencing of 135 peripheral blood samples (roughly 43 ophthalmopathy, 75 hyperthyroidism and approximately 17 progressor patients) is reported in the paper.

Ophthalmopathy patients had moderately to severely active disease, Clinical Activity Score of at least 3, NOSPECS grade of at least 4, and duration under 3 months. Patients with uncontrolled infections, other autoimmune diseases, pregnancy or lactation were excluded. Diagnoses relied on clinical symptoms, serum thyroxine and TRAb, thyroid ultrasound and orbital computed tomography. Ficoll-Paque density gradient centrifugation was used to isolate PBMCs from about 9.4 ml of fresh peripheral blood. Total RNA was extracted using Trizol reagent, and RNA quality was assessed on an Agilent 2100 Bioanalyzer. The CDR3 spans 13 residues, from the cysteine through the phenylalanine. Only the CDR3 region is kept as DNA, spanning 39 bases read in frame from base 1. V and J lose 1 base and 4 bases, and a span of 7 bases separates them. From a lookup of the germline V gene, CDR1 and CDR2 are SGHVS and FNYEAQ. The full study reports these points: In validation, progression to ophthalmopathy was predicted by the model with roughly 69% sensitivity and under 85% specificity, a median of roughly 6 months before onset. Most expanded thyroid clonotypes (frequency above 0.001) were also found in blood, which suggests that blood repertoires may mirror thyroid immune responses. No statistical method was used to fix the sample size in advance, and group allocation was not hidden from the investigators. A model built on a 13 V-J signature distinguished ophthalmopathy from stable hyperthyroidism, reaching roughly 88% sensitivity and about 81% specificity in cross-validation and 80%/75% in testing.

The TCR beta CDR3 regions were amplified from RNA transcripts. A first-round RT-PCR of the TCR CDR3 used the HTBI primer set with the Qiagen OneStep RT-PCR kit. A second multiplex PCR round built the libraries, followed by size selection and purification. Libraries were sequenced paired-end with 100 bp reads on an Illumina HiSeq2000. In the authors' own workflow: SOAPnuke was used to process the raw data, with reads discarded if the reads contained adapters or uncalled bases, had a mean Phred below 15, or lacked an exact constant-primer or identifier match. High-quality paired reads were merged using COPE v1.2.5, and each unique nucleotide sequence was defined as a clonotype. MiTCR v1.1 was used to align clonotypes to the IMGT TRBV, TRBD and TRBJ reference segments. Only V-J combinations with frequency above 0.0001, covering 99.2% of repertoires, were analysed. The TCS score was defined as F50 (clonal expansion) divided by E x V (chaos), with BLOSUM62-based TCRdist calculated between CDR3 peptides within each V-J. Welch's t-statistics and random forest reduced fewer than 550 V-J features to around 14, which were used in a naive Bayes classifier (R e1071). The public sequencing data were trimmed at Q25 with fastp and processed into clonotypes with MiXCR by TCRdb, which kept only in-frame beta chains. Entries are consolidated by CDR3 protein sequence, retaining the most common genes and DNA. The V and J calls and clone size come from TCRdb's table, not from the authors' own analysis. The sample records about 52,000 distinct CDR3 sequences, approximately 52% of which are singletons. The ten top clones hold roughly 9.7% of the sample.

This clonotype was found many times. Its antigen target is currently unknown. Base qualities were left out, and no much larger clone turns up one base away. Material for sequencing was blood. The rearrangement combines TRBV7-6 with TRBJ2-5; the D gene is not confidently resolved. The receptor's source is a woman between 45 and 60 years old with Graves' ophthalmopathy. The CDR3 protein: CASSLVLGETQYF. The DNA sequence is given as TGTGCCAGCAGCTTAGTTTTGGGAGAGACCCAGTACTTC.